Listed here are 8 T cell receptor beta chains from one sample, sequenced in a study of vaccination effects on CD4 cells after COVID-19. Isolating CD4+ T cells followed more than eight days of culture. Antigens of these TCRs are unknown. Profiling relied on immunoSEQ multiplex PCR, and the TCRdb table lists in-frame clones only, not all of them. The sample has around 70,000 clones, around 77% seen once. The sample was CD4+ T cells from PBMCs cultured without peptide, taken before COVID-19 vaccination. Every receptor here comes from a human donor who received a COVID-19 vaccine.

The genes are TRBV7-2 and TRBJ1-4; no reliable D call. Germline V CDR1 and CDR2: SGHTA, FQGNSA. V lost 1 base to trimming and J lost 7 bases, with 10 bases between them. The CDR3 totals 14 residues. Here the CDR3 reads CASSLDRSGEKLFF. The CDR3 bases are TGTGCCAGCAGCTTAGACAGATCAGGTGAAAAACTGTTTTTT.

The rearrangement links TRBV6-5 to TRBJ1-5; no firm D call. The CDR3 covers 13 residues. The ends were cut back, 5 bases at V and 6 bases at J, with 11 bases in the middle. Germline CDR1 is MNHEY and CDR2 is SVGAGI. In DNA form, the CDR3 reads TGTGCCAGCAGTCCGATGGCGGGTCAGCCCCAGCATTTT. Its protein is CASSPMAGQPQHF.

This clone was observed a few times. The chain is built from TRBV6-5 and TRBJ1-3, with D possibly being TRBD1 (5 bases). CDR1 is MNHEY and CDR2 is SVGAGI in the germline V gene. The CDR3 loop spans 16 amino acids. V lost 2 bases and J 0 bases, leaving 11 bases between the germline ends. The CDR3 loop reads CASSYGADDSGNTIYF. As DNA, the CDR3 is TGTGCCAGCAGTTACGGGGCGGACGACTCTGGAAACACCATATATTTT.

This chain joins TRBV10-1 and TRBJ2-3, with D perhaps being TRBD1 or TRBD2 (6 bases each). The length of the CDR3 is 15 residues. Trimming shortened V by 4 bases and J by 2 bases, and 13 bases separated the two germline ends. Looked up from germline, CDR1 is WNHNN and CDR2 is SYGVQD (reference sequence). CDR3 loop: CASSGDGGITDTQYF. In nucleotides, the CDR3 is TGCGCCAGCAGTGGAGACGGGGGCATCACAGATACGCAGTATTTT.

A few counts support this clone. V gene TRBV6-5 combines with J gene TRBJ1-1; weak D call: TRBD1 (5 bases). The CDR3 sequence is 13 residues long. CDR1 and CDR2 (germline): MNHEY, SVGAGI. The V gene lost 4 bases and the J gene lost 7 bases, with 13 bases spanning the gap. DNA of the CDR3: TGTGCCAGCAGTTGGGGGACGGCGATTGAAGCTTTCTTT. Translating gives CASSWGTAIEAFF.

CDR3 nucleotides: TGCGCCAGCAGCCCCCAGTGGGCTAGCGGGGGGCTCGATGAGCAGTTCTTC. Protein product: CASSPQWASGGLDEQFF. The gene calls are TRBV4-3 and TRBJ2-1, with 11 positions matching TRBD2. This CDR3 has 17 residues. Germline V CDR1 and CDR2: LGHNA, YSLEER. V shed 4 bases, J shed 8 bases, and the junction held 13 bases outside the gene matches.

V usage is TRBV6-6 and J usage is TRBJ2-5, with a tentative D call TRBD1 (5 bases). Germline V gene lookup returns CDR1 MNHNY and CDR2 SVGAGI (reference sequence). The V gene lost 2 bases and the J gene lost 4 bases, with 11 bases spanning the gap. The length of the CDR3 is 14 residues. CDR3 sequence reads: CASSYGRAPETQYF. In DNA form, the CDR3 reads TGTGCCAGCAGTTACGGCAGGGCCCCAGAGACCCAGTACTTC.

CDR3 amino acids: CASSWTGASGANVLTF. CDR3 nucleotides: TGCGCCAGCAGCTGGACAGGGGCTTCTGGGGCCAACGTCCTGACTTTC. The chain combines TRBV5-1 with TRBJ2-6; 9 bases are shared with TRBD1. The trim removed 3 bases at V and 1 base at J, leaving 2 bases unmatched. The germline gives CDR1 SGHRS, CDR2 YFSETQ. CDR3 length: 16 residues.